These T cell receptor beta chains were read from a single sample in a study of neurological immune-mediated disorders. A single record per CDR3 protein comes from TCRdb applying MiXCR to the 5' RACE reads. The table shows about 38,000 distinct CDR3 sequences, with about 4.4% occurring only once. Specimen: CD4+ T cells from blood. All receptors come from a young man in good health. Both conserved end residues are part of each CDR3. The D gene is left open where the match is weak. A row's size may be missing; if present it is once, few, many or a size class.

CDR3 DNA | CDR3 protein | J gene | clone size | V gene | D gene
TGTGCCAGCAGTTATGGGGGGCGCGTAAGCTATGGCTACACCTTC | CASSYGGRVSYGYTF | TRBJ1-2 | many | TRBV6-5 | NA
TGTGCCAGCAGTTTAGAGGGGGGACGTCAGGGCTACACCTTC | CASSLEGGRQGYTF | TRBJ1-2 | many | TRBV12-3/TRBV12-4 | NA
TGCAGTGCTAGACACCCAACTAATGAAAAACTGTTTTTT | CSARHPTNEKLFF | TRBJ1-4 | many | TRBV20-1 | NA
TGTGCCAGCAGCGTTAATGGTAATGAGCAGTTCTTC | CASSVNGNEQFF | TRBJ2-1 | many | TRBV7-6 | NA
TGTGCCAGCACCGGGACAGGAGCCACTGAAGCTTTCTTT | CASTGTGATEAFF | TRBJ1-1 | many | TRBV2 | TRBD1
TGTGCCAGCAGCGTAGAAGGATCGAAACCCCTCCACTTT | CASSVEGSKPLHF | TRBJ1-6 | many | TRBV9 | NA
TGCAGTGCTACTAGCGGGGACACAGATACGCAGTATTTT | CSATSGDTDTQYF | TRBJ2-3 | many | TRBV20-1 | TRBD2
TGCAGTGCCCCGGGACAGGGGATCTACGAGCAGTACTTC | CSAPGQGIYEQYF | TRBJ2-7 | many | TRBV20-1 | TRBD1
TGTGCCAGCAGCGGGGCGGGGGGCGCGGACACCGGGGAGCTGTTTTTT | CASSGAGGADTGELFF | TRBJ2-2 | many | TRBV7-2 | TRBD2
TGTGCCAGCAGTCCTGGACTAGCGGGGGGGCTAAGGATCTTC | CASSPGLAGGLRIF | TRBJ2-1 | many | TRBV6-5 | TRBD2
TGCGCCAGCAGCGCCGGGACCGCGGGCACTGAAGCTTTCTTT | CASSAGTAGTEAFF | TRBJ1-1 | many | TRBV5-1 | NA
TGTGCCAGCAGCTCAGGACAGGGTGCCTCACCCCTCCACTTT | CASSSGQGASPLHF | TRBJ1-6 | many | TRBV7-9 | TRBD1
TGTGCCAGCAGTGAAGCTAGCGGGGGGCGGTCCGGGGAGCTGTTTTTT | CASSEASGGRSGELFF | TRBJ2-2 | many | TRBV6-1 | TRBD2
TGCGCCAGCAGCCCGCAGGGGGCGGCTAATGAAAAACTGTTTTTT | CASSPQGAANEKLFF | TRBJ1-4 | many | TRBV5-1 | TRBD1
TGTGCCAGCAGCACAGCTGGGGCCAACGTCCTGACTTTC | CASSTAGANVLTF | TRBJ2-6 | NA | TRBV7-3 | NA
TGTGCCAGCAGCTTGGAAAATTTGGGTGACTATGGCTACACCTTC | CASSLENLGDYGYTF | TRBJ1-2 | many | TRBV5-4 | NA
TGCAGTGCTAGAGCCCGTTTCACAGATACGCAGTATTTT | CSARARFTDTQYF | TRBJ2-3 | many | TRBV20-1 | NA
TGTGCCTGGAGTTTAGGGGTTGAAATCAATCAGCCCCAGCATTTT | CAWSLGVEINQPQHF | TRBJ1-5 | few | TRBV30 | NA
TGTGCCAGCAGGATGGACGTATGGGGGACCGGGGAGCTGTTTTTT | CASRMDVWGTGELFF | TRBJ2-2 | many | TRBV6-5 | NA
TGTGCCAGCTCCCTCCGGACAGGGTCGGAAGAGCAGTACTTC | CASSLRTGSEEQYF | TRBJ2-7 | few | TRBV18 | TRBD1
TGTGCCAGCAGCTTAGCCCCGGGACCGTTTAGTGGGGCCAACGTCCTGACTTTC | CASSLAPGPFSGANVLTF | TRBJ2-6 | many | TRBV7-2 | NA
TGCAGTGCTAGAGCCGTGGGAGTGGGCAATCAGCCCCAGCATTTT | CSARAVGVGNQPQHF | TRBJ1-5 | many | TRBV20-1 | NA
TGCAGCGTGGGCCAGAACATAGATACGCAGTATTTT | CSVGQNIDTQYF | TRBJ2-3 | NA | TRBV29-1 | NA
TGTGCCAGCAGCCAAGATCCGCCAGGCTTAAGCTCCTATAATTCACCCCTCCACTTT | CASSQDPPGLSSYNSPLHF | TRBJ1-6 | many | TRBV3-1 | NA
TGTGCCAGTAGTCCCCAGTTTGGCGAGCAGTACTTC | CASSPQFGEQYF | TRBJ2-7 | few | TRBV19 | NA
TGTGCCAGCAGCTTAGGGGGGCGTACAGATACGCAGTATTTT | CASSLGGRTDTQYF | TRBJ2-3 | many | TRBV7-3 | NA
TGCGCCAGCAGCACCGGACACAGCACAGATACGCAGTATTTT | CASSTGHSTDTQYF | TRBJ2-3 | many | TRBV5-1 | NA
TGTGCCAGCAGCCAACGTTTGGGACTAGCGGGGGGGAGCTCCTACAATGAGCAGTTCTTC | CASSQRLGLAGGSSYNEQFF | TRBJ2-1 | many | TRBV14 | TRBD2
TGCAGTGCTAGAGAAGGGGGGCGGCTTAGCTACGAGCAGTACTTC | CSAREGGRLSYEQYF | TRBJ2-7 | many | TRBV20-1 | NA
TGTGCCAGCAGCCAGCCCCTAATTTTAGACAGGAATCAGCCCCAGCATTTT | CASSQPLILDRNQPQHF | TRBJ1-5 | many | TRBV16 | NA
TGTGCCAGCAGGACCGGACAGCGAAGCTATGGCTACACCTTC | CASRTGQRSYGYTF | TRBJ1-2 | many | TRBV6-5 | NA
TGCAGTGCTAGTCTCCGACAGGGTTGGTACGAGCAGTACTTC | CSASLRQGWYEQYF | TRBJ2-7 | many | TRBV20-1 | TRBD1
TGTGCCAGCAGCTACGACAGCTTCGCCGGGGAGCTGTTTTTT | CASSYDSFAGELFF | TRBJ2-2 | many | TRBV7-2 | NA
TGTGCCAGCAGCCCCTCCCCGGGCCCCGATGGCTACACCTTC | CASSPSPGPDGYTF | TRBJ1-2 | many | TRBV28 | NA
TGCGCCAGCAGCTTGGGATCAACGACTAGCACAGATACGCAGTATTTT | CASSLGSTTSTDTQYF | TRBJ2-3 | many | TRBV5-1 | NA